Presented here are 15 T cell receptor beta chains from one specimen sequenced in a study of OX40 agonist ivuxolimab in advanced cancers. Sequencing was performed with immunoSEQ multiplex PCR; in TCRdb, only in-frame clones are kept and a portion is missing. The sample has more than 55,000 clones; roughly 90% are singletons. The material was CD4+ or CD8+ T cells sorted from blood, obtained in a trial of the OX40 agonist ivuxolimab. These receptors were collected from an adult with an advanced solid tumor such as melanoma, head and neck, liver or kidney cancer.

V usage is TRBV14 and J usage is TRBJ2-7; 9 nucleotides match TRBD2. V was clipped by 0 bases and J by 3 bases; unmatched bases: 3. Germline lookup yields CDR1 SGHDN and CDR2 FVKESK. The CDR3 spans 15 residues. CDR3 coding DNA: TGTGCCAGCAGCCAAGAGCTAGCGGGGCGCTACGAGCAGTACTTC. It translates to CASSQELAGRYEQYF.

This chain's CDR3 is CASSLEAGFSQPQHF. DNA of the CDR3: TGTGCCAGCAGCTTAGAGGCAGGGTTTAGTCAGCCCCAGCATTTT. J is TRBJ1-5 and V is TRBV7-2; weak D call: TRBD1 (5 bases). The V end lost 1 base, the J end lost 6 bases, and 13 bases lay between the germline ends. Germline CDR1 and CDR2: SGHTA and FQGNSA. This CDR3 contains 15 residues.

This clone was recorded only once. This chain joins TRBV6-5 and TRBJ2-7; D is perhaps TRBD1 (5 bases). Germline V gene data show CDR1 as MNHEY and CDR2 as SVGAGI. The CDR3 has 14 amino acids. The V gene lost 4 bases and the J gene lost 4 bases, with 14 bases spanning the gap. The CDR3 DNA sequence: TGTGCCAGCAGTTCGGTAGGGGTCAAATACGAGCAGTACTTC. Encoded protein: CASSSVGVKYEQYF.

The V call is TRBV7-2, the J call TRBJ2-5; TRBD1 aligns across 9 bases. Trimming cost V 5 bases and J 5 bases; bases outside gene matches: 6. This CDR3 is built from 14 residues. Germline V gene data show CDR1 as SGHTA and CDR2 as FQGNSA. CDR3 region: CASSPTGGMETQYF. As DNA, the CDR3 is TGTGCCAGCAGCCCGACAGGGGGGATGGAGACCCAGTACTTC.

The chain employs TRBV27 and TRBJ2-7; TRBD2 matches 10 bases. The germline V gene has CDR1 MNHEY and CDR2 SMNVEV (reference sequence). V lost 6 bases to trimming and J lost 4 bases; unmatched junction nucleotides: 6. The CDR3 contains 14 residues. The CDR3 spells CASRGLAVTYEQYF. CDR3 DNA: TGTGCCAGCAGAGGACTAGCGGTGACATACGAGCAGTACTTC.

J is TRBJ1-2 and V is TRBV2; 7 nucleotides match TRBD1. The junction had 4 bases not matched to a gene; V was cut back by 6 bases and J by 0 bases. Germline V gene lookup returns CDR1 SNHLY and CDR2 FYNNEI. This CDR3 comprises 14 residues. CDR3 nucleotides: TGTGCCAGCAGGGGGACAGTAGCTAACTATGGCTACACCTTC. Translation gives CASRGTVANYGYTF.

The chain carries TRBV5-1 and TRBJ2-7; D gene ambiguous. CDR3 length: 15 amino acids. V lost 4 bases to trimming and J lost 2 bases, with 16 bases between them. Germline CDR1 SGHRS, CDR2 YFSETQ. The CDR3 coding sequence is TGCGCCAGCAGCCCCATGGAAGTACGGACCTACGAGCAGTACTTC. Its translation is CASSPMEVRTYEQYF.

The chain uses TRBV5-1 and TRBJ2-7; possibly TRBD1 or TRBD2 for D (5 bases each). Germline V CDR1 and CDR2: SGHRS, YFSETQ. V gave up 3 bases and J gave up 0 bases, with 16 bases separating them. The CDR3 runs 16 residues. CDR3 residues: CASSYSPVGDSYEQYF. The CDR3 nucleotides are TGCGCCAGCAGCTATAGCCCCGTGGGGGACTCCTACGAGCAGTACTTC. Full variable domain (outside the CDR3, taken from reference TRBV5-1 and TRBJ2-7): KAGVTQTPRYLIKTRGQQVTLSCSPISGHRSVSWYQQTPGQGLQFLFEYFSETQRNKGNFPGRFSGRQFSNSRSEMNVSTLELGDSALYLCASSYSPVGDSYEQYFGPGTRLTVT.

The chain is built from TRBV2 and TRBJ1-1; D call uncertain. Germline V gene data show CDR1 as SNHLY and CDR2 as FYNNEI. Trimming stripped 3 bases from V and 11 bases from J, with 16 bases between. The CDR3 has 13 residues. The CDR3 bases are TGTGCCAGCAGTGAGGGAGCAGTTATAGTGGCTTTCTTT. Its protein is CASSEGAVIVAFF.

This clone showed up just once. V and J are TRBV10-2 and TRBJ2-7; D uncertain. V lost 7 bases, J lost 2 bases, and 9 bases lay in between. CDR3 size: 12 residues. CDR1 WSHSY and CDR2 SAAADI come from the germline V gene. DNA of the CDR3: TGCGCCAGCATTAAGACACCCTACGAGCAGTACTTC. The encoded protein is CASIKTPYEQYF.

J is TRBJ2-7 and V is TRBV6-1, with TRBD2 identical over 11 bases. Trimming cost V 5 bases and J 0 bases; bases outside gene matches: 3. Germline lookup yields CDR1 MNHNS and CDR2 SASEGT. The CDR3 extends over 15 amino acids. The CDR3: CASSSGTSGSYEQYF. The CDR3, as DNA: TGTGCCAGCAGTTCGGGGACTAGCGGCTCCTACGAGCAGTACTTC.

The rearrangement links TRBV7-2 to TRBJ1-1, with D uncertain. Germline V lookup: CDR1 SGHTA, CDR2 FQGNSA. The germline V and J ends were trimmed by 2 bases and 4 bases, with 11 bases remaining between them. The CDR3 runs to 14 residues. In DNA, the CDR3 is TGTGCCAGCAGCTTACAGTTAGTCGGCACTGAAGCTTTCTTT. The encoded protein is CASSLQLVGTEAFF.

Only one count was recorded for this clone. The CDR3 is CASSISAYGYTF. In nucleotides, the CDR3 is TGTGCCAGTAGTATTTCGGCCTATGGCTACACCTTC. V and J are TRBV19 and TRBJ1-2; D gene unclear. Trimming cost V 3 bases and J 4 bases, with 6 bases left between them. CDR3 length equals 12 residues. CDR1 LNHDA and CDR2 SQIVND come from the germline V gene (reference sequence).

This clone occurred a few times. The V and J genes are TRBV11-2 and TRBJ2-3, with 8 bases fitting TRBD2. The CDR3 sequence is 16 residues long. V lost 6 bases to trimming and J lost 3 bases; unmatched junction nucleotides: 11. Germline loops: CDR1 SGHAT, CDR2 FQNNGV. CDR3 region: CASRKGVAGSTDTQYF. DNA for the CDR3: TGTGCCAGCAGGAAAGGGGTAGCGGGAAGTACAGATACGCAGTATTTT.

The chain uses TRBV5-4 and TRBJ1-5; TRBD1 might be the D (5 bases). Germline loops: CDR1 SGHNT, CDR2 YYREEE (reference sequence). V shed 4 bases and J shed 4 bases, with 15 bases lying between them. The CDR3 consists of 15 residues. The CDR3 is CASSPRPGGNQPQHF. The DNA for the CDR3 is TGTGCCAGCAGCCCCCGCCCGGGGGGAAATCAGCCCCAGCATTTT.